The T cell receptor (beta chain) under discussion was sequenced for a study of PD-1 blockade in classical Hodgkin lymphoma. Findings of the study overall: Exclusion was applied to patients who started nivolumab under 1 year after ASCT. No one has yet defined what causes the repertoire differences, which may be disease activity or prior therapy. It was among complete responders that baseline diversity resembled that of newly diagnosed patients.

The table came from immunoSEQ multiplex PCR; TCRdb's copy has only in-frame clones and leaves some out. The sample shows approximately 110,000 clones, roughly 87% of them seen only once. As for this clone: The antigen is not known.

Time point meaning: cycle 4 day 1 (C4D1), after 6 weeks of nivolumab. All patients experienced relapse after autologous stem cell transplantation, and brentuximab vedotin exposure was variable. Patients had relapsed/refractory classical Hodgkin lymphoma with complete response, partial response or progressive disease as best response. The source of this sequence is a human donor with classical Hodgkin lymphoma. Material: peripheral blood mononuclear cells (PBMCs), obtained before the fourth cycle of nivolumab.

The CDR3 DNA is TGTGCCAGCAGCTGGGCTTTGACTCGCCATCAAGAGACCCAGTACTTC. Translation: CASSWALTRHQETQYF. This chain uses TRBV7-2 with TRBJ2-5; D ambiguous. The CDR3 has 16 residues. Germline-derived CDR1 and CDR2 are SGHTA and FQGNSA. V was clipped by 4 bases and J by 2 bases, with 17 bases between them. The whole variable domain, remainder taken from reference TRBV7-2 and TRBJ2-5, is GAGVSQSPSNKVTEKGKDVELRCDPISGHTALYWYRQSLGQGLEFLIYFQGNSAPDKSGLPSDRFSAERTGGSVSTLTIQRTQQEDSAVYLCASSWALTRHQETQYFGPGTRLLVL.